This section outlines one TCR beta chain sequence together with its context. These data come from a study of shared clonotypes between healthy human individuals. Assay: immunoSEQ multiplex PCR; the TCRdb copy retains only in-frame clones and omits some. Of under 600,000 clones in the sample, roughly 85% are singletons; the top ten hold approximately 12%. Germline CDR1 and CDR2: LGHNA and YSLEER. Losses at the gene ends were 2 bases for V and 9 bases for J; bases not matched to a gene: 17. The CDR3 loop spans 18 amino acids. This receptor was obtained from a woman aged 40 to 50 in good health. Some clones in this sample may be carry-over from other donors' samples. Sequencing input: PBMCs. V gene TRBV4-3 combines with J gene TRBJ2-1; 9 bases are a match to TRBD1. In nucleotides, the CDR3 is TGCGCCAGCAGCCAATATATCGCCTCCGGACAGGGGTCAAGTGAGCAGTTCTTC. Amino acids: CASSQYIASGQGSSEQFF.